Here is one T cell receptor beta chain with its context. The antigen remains undetermined. The ends were cut back, 0 bases at V and 4 bases at J, with 10 bases in the middle. CDR3 length equals 14 residues. CDR1 and CDR2 from the germline V gene are SGHRS and YFSETQ. Sample time point: persistent/refractory GD, antithyroid drugs over 5 years with positive TRAb. The authors made the TCR library using RNA they extracted from PBMCs. The sample comes from a study of regulatory T cells in long-lasting Graves disease. Whole-study results and caveats: Those with persistent disease had in common more public clonotypes (around 2,500) than new patients (about 900).

Both iRepertoire HTBI primers and Arm-PCR of CDR3 regions were used to build the TCR beta libraries. As processed by the authors: From all samples, identification returned 11 to 15 TRBJ and approximately 67 TRBV segments. TCRdb independently ran MiXCR on the multiplex PCR reads; one entry per CDR3 protein. These V and J calls rely on TCRdb rather than the paper's analysis. The sample contains 420,000 or so distinct CDR3 sequences, 20% to 25% of which appear only once. The sample consisted of peripheral blood mononuclear cells (PBMCs), taken when the disease was refractory, from a patient treated with antithyroid drugs. The chain combines TRBV5-1 with TRBJ1-2; possible D gene TRBD1, 6 bases. This clonotype originated in a female donor with Graves disease. CDR3 protein: CASSLGTAVYGYTF. The CDR3 nucleotides are TGCGCCAGCAGCTTGGGGACAGCCGTCTATGGCTACACCTTC.